This record concerns one T cell receptor beta chain sequence. The antigen is unknown. The data originate from a study of Ad26.COV2.S vaccination and SARS-CoV-2 variants. Study-level results: Responses of T cells in total may have been underestimated by the TCR breadth and depth analyses.

CDR1 is MNHNY, CDR2 SVGAGI, per germline (reference sequence). The CDR3 length is 11 residues. V lost 2 bases and J lost 9, with 8 bases in between. This table comes from immunoSEQ multiplex PCR, and its TCRdb copy is limited to in-frame clones, with some not included. The repertoire consists of approximately 340,000 clones, with 92% occurring once and the leading ten covering about 3.8%. The source is a human donor who had recovered from COVID-19. The chain carries TRBV6-6 and TRBJ2-7; TRBD1 might be the D (6 bases). Sequencing used peripheral blood, obtained after recovery from COVID-19. CDR3 region: CASSYRTVQYF. Here the CDR3 DNA reads TGTGCCAGCAGTTACCGGACAGTGCAGTACTTC.